These 3 T cell receptor beta chains share one sample of origin, sequenced in a study of blood T cell repertoires in COVID-19. Data came from immunoSEQ multiplex PCR; TCRdb stores just in-frame clones and leaves some out. The data contain 170,000 or so clones, around nine tenths of them seen just once; the ten biggest clones take up 6.6%. Sequencing was performed on PBMCs or T cells enriched from blood (not recorded which). The receptors come from a woman aged 45-65 years who had recovered from COVID-19.

The chain combines TRBV9 with TRBJ1-2; 7 bases line up with TRBD1. The trim removed 3 bases at V and 6 bases at J, leaving 8 bases unmatched. The germline gives CDR1 SGDLS, CDR2 YYNGEE. The CDR3 is 14 amino acids. DNA of the CDR3: TGTGCCAGCAGCGGCTATCAGGGGGACCATGGCTACACCTTC. This sequence encodes CASSGYQGDHGYTF.

The count of this clone is one. The chain is built from TRBV3-1 (or the pseudogene TRBV3-2) and TRBJ2-7; 7 nucleotides agree with TRBD1. This CDR3 is built from 14 residues. V gave up 2 bases and J gave up 2 bases; unmatched junction bases: 3. Germline V gene data show CDR1 as LGHDT and CDR2 as YNNKEL (reference sequence). The CDR3 DNA reads TGTGCCAGCAGCCAAAGGGGACAGACCTACGAGCAGTACTTC. It specifies CASSQRGQTYEQYF.

The genes are TRBV7-9 and TRBJ1-1; weak D call: TRBD1 (6 bases). The CDR3 has 15 residues. Trimming stripped 5 bases from V and 0 bases from J, with 13 bases between. Germline CDR1 is SEHNR and CDR2 is FQNEAQ (reference sequence). CDR3 loop: CASSRDRLMNTEAFF. Written as DNA, the CDR3 is TGTGCCAGCAGCCGTGACAGGCTCATGAACACTGAAGCTTTCTTT.